Each of the 3 T cell receptor beta chains below was sequenced from the same sample in a study of blood T cell repertoires in COVID-19. Profiled with immunoSEQ multiplex PCR; TCRdb holds only in-frame clones, not every one. The sample records 250,000 to 300,000 clones, around 89% being singletons. The sample consisted of peripheral blood. The source is a man in his forties or fifties with acute or convalescent COVID-19.

V and J are TRBV14 and TRBJ1-6; 7 bases line up with TRBD1. The CDR3 totals 14 residues. From germline, CDR1 is SGHDN and CDR2 FVKESK. J was trimmed by 9 bases and V by 0 bases; bases with no gene match: 2. The CDR3 region has the DNA TGTGCCAGCAGCCAAGAACAGGGGTTTTCACCCCTCCACTTT. Amino acids: CASSQEQGFSPLHF.

The CDR3 DNA is TGTGCCATCAGTGAGCCTGCCGGGAGAGGCTACACCTTC. Translating it yields CAISEPAGRGYTF. The J gene is TRBJ1-2, the V gene TRBV10-3; no clear D. The length of the CDR3 is 13 residues. Per the germline V gene, CDR1 is ENHRY and CDR2 is SYGVKD. V gave up 2 bases and J gave up 8 bases, with 12 bases separating them.

CDR3 in amino acids: CASSMRGKDTEAFF. CDR3 sequence (DNA): TGTGCCAGTAGTATGCGGGGTAAGGACACTGAAGCTTTCTTT. V is TRBV19 and J is TRBJ1-1; unclear D gene. Germline CDR1 and CDR2: LNHDA and SQIVND (reference sequence). Trimming shortened V by 3 bases and J by 3 bases, and 11 bases separated the two germline ends. There are 14 residues in the CDR3.